This T cell receptor (beta chain) was sequenced in a study of cytomegalovirus exposure and HLA in healthy donors (TCRdb year 2017). About the investigation overall: An earlier analysis of roughly 630 of the donors reported 250 to 350 Gb of sequence data and more than 90 million unique TCR beta sequences from about 200 million T cells. An early release covering roughly 580 HLA-typed donors comprised about 300 gigabases of sequencing data and around 80 million unique TCR sequences. Of the roughly 410 genotyped donors, 81% were placed in the genetic ancestry cluster associated with self-reported Caucasian donors. The aim of the study was to test whether cataloging public T cell receptors could identify signatures of past pathogen exposure. The T cell repertoires of 666 subjects were profiled by immunosequencing and related to cytomegalovirus serostatus. A separate validation cohort of roughly 130 different subjects was used in addition to the roughly 700-subject first cohort. High-throughput TCR immunosequencing, statistical association of individual TCRs with disease status, and machine learning were combined to predict cytomegalovirus infection status. A later analysis re-examined previously published TCR beta repertoires from about 670 donors and added high-resolution HLA genotyping to investigate patterns of TCR occurrence. Rather than drawing on any new phenotypic data, the later analysis identified candidate immune exposures from TCR beta sequences and the way those sequences occurred across donors. In an earlier analysis of roughly 580 of the donors, high-throughput TCR beta sequencing was used to judge whether each TCR beta V gene segment behaved as functional or pseudogenic. Donor age, sex, ethnicity and CMV serostatus were compiled alongside the repertoire data. A later genetic analysis used genome-wide SNP genotypes for about 55% of the 666 donors, treating that subset as a discovery cohort. Every discovery cohort repertoire had been produced on one sequencing platform. Both class I and class II loci were covered by HLA typing, at four-digit resolution. Typing coverage differed by locus: A, B, C, DRB1 and DQB1 were typed in about 629-640 donors, DQA1 in 500 to 550, DPA1 in some 600, and DPB1 in just under 490. About 5 DR-DQ haplotypes were handled as single units for association and clustering, since linkage in the cohort was strong. On average, about 200,000 unique TCR beta nucleotide sequences were sequenced per donor among 398 genotyped donors of the cohort, with about 17% of those sequences being non-productive.

What the work shows at the level of the full study, not this receptor alone: Sequencing depth was assumed to be roughly uniform across donors in the presence/absence analyses, though that assumption may not hold. An association between a missense DCLRE1C variant and V-gene and J-gene trimming of TCR beta chains was found in a later genetic analysis and replicated in an independent cohort. Cytomegalovirus status was reported to be diagnosed by the classifier with high specificity and sensitivity in both the original and validation cohorts. Strong co-occurrence of HLA alleles, especially DR and DQ, made assigning TCR associations to individual alleles difficult. A further reported finding was that TCR beta sequences accurately predicted the HLA-A and HLA-B alleles for most subjects in the first cohort. In a later analysis, the rate of TCR association differed among HLA loci, with DRB1 alleles having the most associated TCRs and HLA-C alleles having the fewest. The authors suggested that the approach could potentially be generalized to other disease states and immunological phenotypes. The study listed 150 to 200 TCR beta chains as associated with cytomegalovirus. A cluster of highly shared sequence variants was judged likely to be a technical artifact of the sequencing pipeline. The 87-base-pair reads could not distinguish some IMGT-functional V segments, including TRBV6-2 and TRBV6-3, so those segments were excluded. Specific HLA alleles were associated with 15,000 to 20,000 TCR beta sequences at a false discovery rate of 0.05 in a later analysis. Correlated functional status among segregating V segments might be attributable to linkage disequilibrium, but an unknown experimental factor could not be ruled out. According to a later analysis, parvovirus B19, influenza, CMV and Epstein-Barr virus appeared linked to several top co-occurrence clusters. A later analysis found that most CMV-associated TCR beta chains appeared HLA-restricted, with HLA associations seemingly driven largely by CMV exposure. Because HLA typing was unavailable for some donors at each locus, only the typed subset was used in association tests. The cohort was sequenced for TCR beta chains only, and without alpha or paired-chain data the features that could be detected were limited. Immune exposure information for the cohort was limited to CMV serostatus. A few of the identified cytomegalovirus-associated TCR beta chains were confirmed in vitro to be specific for cytomegalovirus antigens. A later analysis found that HLA-associated TCR beta chains were more clonally expanded and had lower generation probabilities than equally common non-associated chains. In a later genetic analysis, fewer N-insertions in productive TCRs were reported among donors in an Asian-associated ancestry cluster than the roughly 640-donor mean. Most TCR sequences were seen in very few donors, while some public TCRs were found in many individuals. Broadly in line with IMGT annotations, most TCR beta V segments showed up in productive rearrangements about 90% or about 30% of the time in an earlier analysis of around 550 of the donors. The earlier analysis of about 600 of the donors excluded 15 to 20 rarely observed V segments, including chromosome 9 orphons, because counts were too low.

With respect to this clone: Its antigen is not yet known. No qualities accompany the bases; no much larger clone lies one base away.

The cohort comprised hundreds of healthy bone marrow donors. Cohort members were all nominally healthy when sampled, although unrecorded immune exposures were likely present. The donor was CMV seronegative and belonged to the group of approximately 320 seronegative cohort members. Each donor provided a peripheral blood sample, and peripheral blood mononuclear cells were used for TCR beta sequencing. The Qiagen DNeasy Blood Extraction Kit was used to extract genomic DNA from the blood cell samples. The protocol used for the library was the immunoSEQ multiplex PCR assay. For the multiplex PCR, a mixture combining 60 forward primers for TCR Vbeta segments and 13 reverse primers for TCR Jbeta segments was used. The CDR3 region of rearranged TCR beta genes was amplified from genomic DNA with a multiplex PCR assay. On the Illumina HiSeq System, the amplified TCR beta libraries were sequenced as 87-base-pair reads. In the original analysis: A later analysis counted about 82 million unique TCR beta chains across the 600 to 850 repertoires, and roughly 11 million of these chains were shared by at least two donors. Raw reads were error-corrected and collapsed into unique sequences with a nearest-neighbor algorithm that merged closely related sequences to remove PCR and sequencing errors. V, D and J gene segments were assigned by aligning CDR3 sequences to IMGT reference sequences. Each retained sequence needed at least a six-nucleotide match to both a V gene segment and a J gene segment. A rearrangement was called productive if the CDR3 had no stop codons and remained in frame with V and J, and every other rearrangement was called non-productive. Following IMGT convention, CDR3 was defined as the stretch from the second conserved V-encoded cysteine to the conserved J-encoded phenylalanine. Sequences without an unambiguous match to a single V gene segment were excluded from the earlier analysis of almost 600 of the donors. An earlier analysis of just under 600 of the donors called V segments functional above 56.7% productive rearrangements and segregating when the between-donor standard deviation exceeded 5%. A statistical classification framework was developed to diagnose cytomegalovirus status using the catalog of TCR beta chain sequences. A later analysis assigned V and J genes by comparing TCR nucleotide sequences with IMGT/GENE-DB human TR gene sequences. In a later analysis, CDR3 sequences and most-parsimonious VDJ recombination scenarios were assigned using the TCRdist pipeline. In a later analysis, each TCR beta chain was defined by its CDR3 amino acid sequence together with its V-gene family, and reads lacking a unique V-gene family were excluded. To address suspected cross-contamination and a sequencing artifact, a later analysis removed 592 highly shared, low-generation-probability nucleotide sequences. A later analysis calculated a clonal expansion index for each public chain from normalized within-repertoire ranks of inferred template counts. A later analysis computed generation probabilities with a VDJ recombination model fitted to out-of-frame rearrangements, and checked the results against IGoR. In a later analysis, hypergeometric tests were used to score TCR-TCR, TCR-HLA and TCR-CMV co-occurrence, with a repertoire-size bias correction applied to TCR pairs. In a later analysis, false discovery rates were estimated by permuting HLA or CMV assignments 20 times. In a later analysis, co-occurring TCRs were grouped using DBSCAN, and TCRdist sequence similarity was added for clustering within HLA-allele-positive subsets. Repertoires with fewer than 30,000 or more than 120,000 public chains, plus five repertoires with anomalous nucleotide sharing, were excluded from co-occurrence clustering. TCRdb retrieved this table from immuneACCESS and kept in-frame rearrangements only. Not all clones are present; in checked studies, unresolved V genes account for under half, and no reason is known for the remainder. The V and J calls and clone size are taken from that table; D and trimming were inferred from the DNA. This sample holds over 85,000 clones; around 78% were observed only once. The ten largest make up 2.6% of the sample.

The CDR3, cysteine through phenylalanine, is 17 amino acids long. Left in the record is the CDR3 DNA by itself, 51 bases read in frame from the first base. CDR1 is given as LNHDA and CDR2 as SQIVND, both from the germline V gene (reference sequence). Trimming at the junction amounts to 11 bases on V and 3 bases on J, and the germline ends lie 28 bases apart. This TCR was recovered from a middle-aged man in good health and CMV-seronegative. The chain links TRBV19 with TRBJ1-1; a tentative D call is TRBD1 (5 bases match). The sample comprised PBMCs. Read as DNA, the sequence is TGTGCCTCCTTCCCGGGGTCCGGAAGGCGGGGGGACACTGAAGCTTTCTTT. Its protein product is CASFPGSGRRGDTEAFF.